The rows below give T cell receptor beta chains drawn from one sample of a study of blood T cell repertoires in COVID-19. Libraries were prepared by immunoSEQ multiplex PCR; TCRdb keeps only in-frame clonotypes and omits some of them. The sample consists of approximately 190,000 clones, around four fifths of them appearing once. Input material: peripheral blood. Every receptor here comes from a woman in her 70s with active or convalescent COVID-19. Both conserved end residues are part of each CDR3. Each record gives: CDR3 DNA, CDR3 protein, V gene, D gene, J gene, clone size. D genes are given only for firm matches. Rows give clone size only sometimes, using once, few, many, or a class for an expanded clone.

DNA: TGTGCCAGCTCACCACCGTCGGTTGTCTACGAGCAGTACTTC
CDR3: CASSPPSVVYEQYF
V: TRBV18
D: .
J: TRBJ2-7
size: .

DNA: TGCGCCAGCAGCCCGGGACTGCTGCGGGATGAGCAGTTCTTC
CDR3: CASSPGLLRDEQFF
V: TRBV5-1
D: .
J: TRBJ2-1
size: .

DNA: TGTGCCAGCAGCATGAACCGGGGGGTCCCTGAAGCTTTCTTT
CDR3: CASSMNRGVPEAFF
V: TRBV7-8
D: .
J: TRBJ1-1
size: .

DNA: TGTGCCACTAGGGACAGTTCCAACACTGAAGCTTTCTTT
CDR3: CATRDSSNTEAFF
V: TRBV24-1
D: TRBD1
J: TRBJ1-1
size: .

DNA: TGTGCCAGCAGCCGGACTAGCGGGAGCGGTGAGCAGTTCTTC
CDR3: CASSRTSGSGEQFF
V: TRBV4-2
D: TRBD2
J: TRBJ2-1
size: .

DNA: TGTGCCAGCAGCGTAGGGGGGCGAAGCTCCTACAATGAGCAGTTCTTC
CDR3: CASSVGGRSSYNEQFF
V: TRBV9
D: .
J: TRBJ2-1
size: few

DNA: TGTGCCAGCAGTGAATGGAAGGGGAATTCACCCCTCCACTTT
CDR3: CASSEWKGNSPLHF
V: TRBV6-1
D: .
J: TRBJ1-6
size: .

DNA: TGTGCCAGCTCCAGGGACACAGATACGCAGTATTTT
CDR3: CASSRDTDTQYF
V: TRBV2
D: .
J: TRBJ2-3
size: .

DNA: TGTGCCAGCAGTTTACAGGGTGCAGGCTATGGCTACACCTTC
CDR3: CASSLQGAGYGYTF
V: TRBV28
D: .
J: TRBJ1-2
size: few

DNA: TGCAGTGCCGGGGGTCGGGAGCAGTACTTC
CDR3: CSAGGREQYF
V: TRBV20-1
D: .
J: TRBJ2-7
size: .

DNA: TGTGCCAGCACTTTCGGGGGGAGTCAGCCCCAGCATTTT
CDR3: CASTFGGSQPQHF
V: TRBV12-3/TRBV12-4
D: .
J: TRBJ1-5
size: .

DNA: TGTGCCAGCAGCTTGGAGGGGTCGGTTCTAGGAGGAAACACCATATATTTT
CDR3: CASSLEGSVLGGNTIYF
V: TRBV5-6
D: .
J: TRBJ1-3
size: few

DNA: TGTGCCAGCAGCCACGTAGAGACCGGGACAGGGAGCGAGCAGTTCTTC
CDR3: CASSHVETGTGSEQFF
V: TRBV4-2
D: TRBD1
J: TRBJ2-1
size: .

DNA: TGTGCCAGCAGTCCCCGGGGTCCAGATACGCAGTATTTT
CDR3: CASSPRGPDTQYF
V: TRBV7-9
D: .
J: TRBJ2-3
size: .

DNA: TGTGCCATTCGGGGAGGGGCCGAGCAGTACTTC
CDR3: CAIRGGAEQYF
V: TRBV10-3
D: TRBD2
J: TRBJ2-7
size: few

DNA: TGTGCCAGCAGTTTACCCGGGACTACCTTCGGTGAGCAGTTCTTC
CDR3: CASSLPGTTFGEQFF
V: TRBV28
D: TRBD2
J: TRBJ2-1
size: .

DNA: TGTGCCAGCAGCCCTCCCCGCTTACTAGCGGGAGGGTACAATGAGCAGTTCTTC
CDR3: CASSPPRLLAGGYNEQFF
V: TRBV14
D: TRBD2
J: TRBJ2-1
size: .

DNA: TGCGCCAGCAGCCCAGCCATAGACAGGGGGCCTGAAAAGCAGTACTTC
CDR3: CASSPAIDRGPEKQYF
V: TRBV5-1
D: TRBD1
J: TRBJ2-7
size: .

DNA: TGTGCCAGCTCTCTCGGTCTTTCCTCTGGAAACACCATATATTTT
CDR3: CASSLGLSSGNTIYF
V: TRBV18
D: .
J: TRBJ1-3
size: .

DNA: TGTGCCAGCAGCCGCACCAGGGGAGATACGCAGTATTTT
CDR3: CASSRTRGDTQYF
V: TRBV6-5
D: .
J: TRBJ2-3
size: .

DNA: TGTGCCAGCAGCGTTAGTAGCGGGACCCAAGAGACCCAGTACTTC
CDR3: CASSVSSGTQETQYF
V: TRBV9
D: TRBD2
J: TRBJ2-5
size: .